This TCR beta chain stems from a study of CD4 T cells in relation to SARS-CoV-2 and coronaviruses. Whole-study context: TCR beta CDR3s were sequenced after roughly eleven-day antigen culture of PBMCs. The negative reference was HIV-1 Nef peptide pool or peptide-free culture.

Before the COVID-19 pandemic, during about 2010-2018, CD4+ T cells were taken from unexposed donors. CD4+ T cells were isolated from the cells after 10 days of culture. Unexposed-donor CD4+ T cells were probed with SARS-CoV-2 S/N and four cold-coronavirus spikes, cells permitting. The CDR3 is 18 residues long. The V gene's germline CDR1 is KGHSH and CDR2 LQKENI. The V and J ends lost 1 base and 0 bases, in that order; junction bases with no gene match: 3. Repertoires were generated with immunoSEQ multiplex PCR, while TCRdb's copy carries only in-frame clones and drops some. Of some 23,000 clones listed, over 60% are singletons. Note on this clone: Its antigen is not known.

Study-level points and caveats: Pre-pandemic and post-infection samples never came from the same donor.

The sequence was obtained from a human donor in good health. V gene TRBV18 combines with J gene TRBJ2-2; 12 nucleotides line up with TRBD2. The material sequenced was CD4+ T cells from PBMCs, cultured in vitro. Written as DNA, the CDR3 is TGTGCCAGCTCACCACGCGGACTAGCGGGATCGAACACCGGGGAGCTGTTTTTT. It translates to CASSPRGLAGSNTGELFF.